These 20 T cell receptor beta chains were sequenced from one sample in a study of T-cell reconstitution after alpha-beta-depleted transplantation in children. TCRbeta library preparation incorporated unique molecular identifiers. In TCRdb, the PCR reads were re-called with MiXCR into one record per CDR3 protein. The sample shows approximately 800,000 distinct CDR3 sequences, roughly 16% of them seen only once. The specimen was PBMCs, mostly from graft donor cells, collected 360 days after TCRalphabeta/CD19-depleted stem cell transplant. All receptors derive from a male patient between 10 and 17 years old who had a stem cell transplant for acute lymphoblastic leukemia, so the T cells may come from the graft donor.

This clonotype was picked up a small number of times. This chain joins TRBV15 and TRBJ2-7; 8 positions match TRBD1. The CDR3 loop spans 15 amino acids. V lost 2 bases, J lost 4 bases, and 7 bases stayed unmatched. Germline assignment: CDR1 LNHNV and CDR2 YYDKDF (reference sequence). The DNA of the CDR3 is TGTGCCACCAGCAGACCCCAGGGGGCGCGTTACGAGCAGTACTTC. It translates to CATSRPQGARYEQYF.

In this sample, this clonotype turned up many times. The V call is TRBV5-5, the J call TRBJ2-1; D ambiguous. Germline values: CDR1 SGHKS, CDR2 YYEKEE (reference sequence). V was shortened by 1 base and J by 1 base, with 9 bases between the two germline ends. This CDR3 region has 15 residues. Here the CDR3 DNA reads TGTGCCAGCAGCTTGAGGGCGGATTCCTACAATGAGCAGTTCTTC. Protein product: CASSLRADSYNEQFF.

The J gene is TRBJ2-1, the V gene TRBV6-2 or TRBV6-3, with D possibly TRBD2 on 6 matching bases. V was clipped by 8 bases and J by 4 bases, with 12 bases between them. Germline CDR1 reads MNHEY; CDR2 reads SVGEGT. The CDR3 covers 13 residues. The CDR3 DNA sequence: TGTGCCAGCGGGTGGGACTCTTACAATGAGCAGTTCTTC. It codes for CASGWDSYNEQFF.

The CDR3 nucleotides are TGTGCCAGCTCACCTTGGACAGGGGTTGGGGAGACCCAGTACTTC. This gives the protein CASSPWTGVGETQYF. The V call is TRBV18, the J call TRBJ2-5, with TRBD1 identical over 9 bases. Germline V gene sequence: CDR1 KGHSH, CDR2 LQKENI. The CDR3 runs to 15 residues. Unmatched junction bases numbered 7, after V lost 3 bases and J lost 5 bases. The full variable domain, in which reference TRBV18 and TRBJ2-5 provide the parts outside the CDR3, is NAGVMQNPRHLVRRRGQEARLRCSPMKGHSHVYWYRQLPEEGLKFMVYLQKENIIDESGMPKERFSAEFPKEGPSILRIQQVVRGDSAAYFCASSPWTGVGETQYFGPGTRLLVL.

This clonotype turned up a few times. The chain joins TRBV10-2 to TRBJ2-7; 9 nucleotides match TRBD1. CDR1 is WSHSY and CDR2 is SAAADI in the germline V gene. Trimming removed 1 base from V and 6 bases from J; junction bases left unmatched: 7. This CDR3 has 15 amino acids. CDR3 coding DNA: TGCGCCAGCAGTGAGTTGGACAGGGGACGGGGCGAGCAGTACTTC. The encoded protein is CASSELDRGRGEQYF.

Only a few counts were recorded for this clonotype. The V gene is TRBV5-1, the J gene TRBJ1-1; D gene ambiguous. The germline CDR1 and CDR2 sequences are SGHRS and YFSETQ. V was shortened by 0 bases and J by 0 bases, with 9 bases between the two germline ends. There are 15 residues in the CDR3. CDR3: CASSLVVHMNTEAFF. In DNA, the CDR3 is TGCGCCAGCAGCTTGGTTGTCCACATGAACACTGAAGCTTTCTTT.

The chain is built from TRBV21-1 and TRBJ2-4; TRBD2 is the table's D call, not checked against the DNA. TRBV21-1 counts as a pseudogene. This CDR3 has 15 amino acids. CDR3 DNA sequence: TGTGCCAGCAGCAAAGTGGGGAGAGCCAAAAACATTCAGTACTTC. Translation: CASSKVGRAKNIQYF.

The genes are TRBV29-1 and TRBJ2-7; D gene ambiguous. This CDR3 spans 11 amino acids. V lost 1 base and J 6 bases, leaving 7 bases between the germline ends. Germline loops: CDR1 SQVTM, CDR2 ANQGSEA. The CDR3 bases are TGCAGCGTTGAAGCGGGCCTCGAGCAGTACTTC. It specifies CSVEAGLEQYF.

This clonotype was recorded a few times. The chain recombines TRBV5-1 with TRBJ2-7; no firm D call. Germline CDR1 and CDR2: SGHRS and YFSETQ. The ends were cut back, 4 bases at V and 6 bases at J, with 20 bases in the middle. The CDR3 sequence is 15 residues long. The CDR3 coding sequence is TGCGCCAGCAGCCCCCTTGGGAAGGTATCTCTCGAGCAGTACTTC. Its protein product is CASSPLGKVSLEQYF.

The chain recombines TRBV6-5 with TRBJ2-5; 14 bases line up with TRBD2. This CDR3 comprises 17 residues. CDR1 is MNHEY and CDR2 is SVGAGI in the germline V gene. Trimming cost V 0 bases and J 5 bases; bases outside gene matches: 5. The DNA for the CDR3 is TGTGCCAGCAGTTACTCCGGGACTAGCGGGAGAGTTGAGACCCAGTACTTC. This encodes CASSYSGTSGRVETQYF.

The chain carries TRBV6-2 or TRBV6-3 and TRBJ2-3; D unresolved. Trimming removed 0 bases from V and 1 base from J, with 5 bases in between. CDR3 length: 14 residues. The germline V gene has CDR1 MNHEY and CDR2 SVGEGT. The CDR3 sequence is CASSYSARTDTQYF. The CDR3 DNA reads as TGTGCCAGCAGTTACTCTGCGCGCACAGATACGCAGTATTTT.

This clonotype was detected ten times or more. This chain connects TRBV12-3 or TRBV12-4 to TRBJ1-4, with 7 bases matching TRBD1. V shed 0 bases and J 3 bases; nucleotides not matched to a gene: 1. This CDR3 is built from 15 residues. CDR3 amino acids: CASSLAGTANEKLFF. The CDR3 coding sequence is TGTGCCAGCAGTTTAGCTGGGACAGCTAATGAAAAACTGTTTTTT.

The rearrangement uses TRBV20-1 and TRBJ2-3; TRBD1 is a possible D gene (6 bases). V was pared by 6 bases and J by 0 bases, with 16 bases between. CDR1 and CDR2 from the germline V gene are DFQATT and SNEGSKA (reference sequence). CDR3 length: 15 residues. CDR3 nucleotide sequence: TGCAGTGCCAGCCCGGGACATACCAGCACAGATACGCAGTATTTT. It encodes CSASPGHTSTDTQYF.

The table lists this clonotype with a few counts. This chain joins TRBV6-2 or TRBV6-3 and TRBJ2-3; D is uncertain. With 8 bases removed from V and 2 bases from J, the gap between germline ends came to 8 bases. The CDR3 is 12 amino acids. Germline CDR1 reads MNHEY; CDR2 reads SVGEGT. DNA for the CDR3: TGTGCCAGCGAAACGACCACAGATACGCAGTATTTT. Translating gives CASETTTDTQYF.

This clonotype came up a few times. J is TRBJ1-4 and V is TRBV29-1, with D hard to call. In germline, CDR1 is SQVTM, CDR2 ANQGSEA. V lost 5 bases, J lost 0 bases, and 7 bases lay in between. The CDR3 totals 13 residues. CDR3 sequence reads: CSVNGATNEKLFF. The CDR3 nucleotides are TGCAGCGTTAACGGGGCAACTAATGAAAAACTGTTTTTT.

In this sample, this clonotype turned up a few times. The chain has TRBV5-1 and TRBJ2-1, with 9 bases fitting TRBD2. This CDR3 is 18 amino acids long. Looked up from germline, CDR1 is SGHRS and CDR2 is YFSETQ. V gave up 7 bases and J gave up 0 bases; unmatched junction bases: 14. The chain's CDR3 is CASGQGLAGRSSYNEQFF. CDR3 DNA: TGCGCCAGCGGTCAGGGTCTAGCGGGACGAAGCTCCTACAATGAGCAGTTCTTC.

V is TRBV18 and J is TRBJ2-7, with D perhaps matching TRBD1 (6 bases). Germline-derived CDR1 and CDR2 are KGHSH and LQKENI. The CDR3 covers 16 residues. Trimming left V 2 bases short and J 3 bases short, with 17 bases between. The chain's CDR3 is CASSPMGQTTFYEQYF. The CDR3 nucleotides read TGTGCCAGCTCACCAATGGGACAAACTACATTCTACGAGCAGTACTTC.

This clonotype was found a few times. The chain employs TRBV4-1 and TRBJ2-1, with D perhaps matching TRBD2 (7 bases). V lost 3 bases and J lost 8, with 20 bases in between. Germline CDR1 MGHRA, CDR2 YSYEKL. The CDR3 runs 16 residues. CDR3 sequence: CASSQGPWEGGHEQFF. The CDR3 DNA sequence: TGCGCCAGCAGCCAGGGCCCGTGGGAGGGGGGCCATGAGCAGTTCTTC.

CDR3: CASSQGSTLFF. The CDR3 bases are TGCGCCAGCAGCCAGGGGTCGACTCTGTTTTTT. The rearrangement links TRBV4-1 to TRBJ1-4, with D uncertain. CDR3 size: 11 residues. Trimming took 3 bases from V and 14 from J, leaving 10 bases between them. Germline V gives CDR1 MGHRA, CDR2 YSYEKL.

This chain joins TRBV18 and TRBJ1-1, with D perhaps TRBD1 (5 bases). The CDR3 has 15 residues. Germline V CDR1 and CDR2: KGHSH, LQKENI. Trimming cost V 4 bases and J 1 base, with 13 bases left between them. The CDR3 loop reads CASSLRVGENTEAFF. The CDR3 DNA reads TGTGCCAGCTCACTCCGGGTAGGGGAGAACACTGAAGCTTTCTTT. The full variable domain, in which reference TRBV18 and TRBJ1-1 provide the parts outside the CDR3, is NAGVMQNPRHLVRRRGQEARLRCSPMKGHSHVYWYRQLPEEGLKFMVYLQKENIIDESGMPKERFSAEFPKEGPSILRIQQVVRGDSAAYFCASSLRVGENTEAFFGQGTRLTVV.